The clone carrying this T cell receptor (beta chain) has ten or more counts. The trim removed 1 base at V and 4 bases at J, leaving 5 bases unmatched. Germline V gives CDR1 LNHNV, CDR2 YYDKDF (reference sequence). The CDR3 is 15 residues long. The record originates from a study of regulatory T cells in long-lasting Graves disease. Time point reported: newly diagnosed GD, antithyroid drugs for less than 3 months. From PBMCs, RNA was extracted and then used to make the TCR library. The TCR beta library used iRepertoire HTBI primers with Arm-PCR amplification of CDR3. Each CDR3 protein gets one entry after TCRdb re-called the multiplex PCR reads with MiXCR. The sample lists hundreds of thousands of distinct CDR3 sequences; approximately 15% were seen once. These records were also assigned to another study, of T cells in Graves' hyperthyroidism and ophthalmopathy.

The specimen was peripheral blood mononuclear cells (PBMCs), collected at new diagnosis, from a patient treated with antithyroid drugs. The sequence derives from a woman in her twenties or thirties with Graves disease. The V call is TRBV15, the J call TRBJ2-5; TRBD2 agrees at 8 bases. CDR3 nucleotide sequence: TGTGCCACCAGCAGAGTGGGGCTAGCGGGAGAGACCCAGTACTTC. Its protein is CATSRVGLAGETQYF.